The T cell receptor beta chain under discussion was sequenced for a study of regulatory T cells in long-lasting Graves disease. Study-wide points: Persistent Graves' cases showed lower TCR diversity than newly diagnosed cases.

In building TCR beta libraries, iRepertoire HTBI primers were used together with Arm-PCR of CDR3 regions. TCRdb fed the multiplex PCR reads into MiXCR, producing one record per CDR3 protein. The sample carries approximately 400,000 distinct CDR3 sequences, 20% recorded once. To note about this clonotype: Its antigen is still unknown.

Time point given: persistent/refractory GD, antithyroid drugs over 5 years with positive TRAb. Isolated PBMC RNA provided the starting material for the TCR library. Criteria from the American Thyroid Association guidelines were applied to diagnose Graves' disease. The V and J ends lost 0 bases and 4 bases respectively, with 12 bases between them. The CDR3 contains 14 residues. The germline V gene has CDR1 DFQATT and CDR2 SNEGSKA (reference sequence). This sequence was found in a female donor with Graves disease. The specimen comprised peripheral blood mononuclear cells (PBMCs), sampled when the disease was refractory, from a patient treated with antithyroid drugs. V is TRBV20-1 and J is TRBJ1-1; TRBD1 is a possible D gene (5 bases). CDR3 bases: TGCAGTGCTAGAGAGGTGTGGGGCAGCACTGAAGCTTTCTTT. Translating it yields CSAREVWGSTEAFF.